Below are 26 T cell receptor beta chains sequenced from a single sample in a study of blood T cell repertoires in COVID-19. Repertoires were generated with immunoSEQ multiplex PCR, while TCRdb's copy carries only in-frame clones and drops some. This table holds approximately 230,000 clones, about 80% found once. Sequencing was performed on PBMCs or T cells enriched from blood (not recorded which). The receptors were gathered from a man aged 35 to 55 who had recovered from COVID-19.

The chain employs TRBV6-6 and TRBJ2-1; possible D gene TRBD2, 5 bases. Trimming removed 4 bases from V and 1 base from J, with 11 bases in between. Germline-derived CDR1 and CDR2 are MNHNY and SVGAGI (reference sequence). This CDR3 contains 15 residues. The CDR3 DNA is TGTGCCAGCAGTTCTCAGTGGGAGTCCTACAATGAGCAGTTCTTC. Translated, it gives CASSSQWESYNEQFF.

V and J are TRBV19 and TRBJ1-5, with TRBD1 matching 8 bases. With V trimmed by 5 bases and J by 7 bases, 10 bases remained unmatched. The CDR3 runs to 15 residues. Per germline, CDR1 LNHDA and CDR2 SQIVND (reference sequence). The DNA of the CDR3 is TGTGCCAGTAGTCGTGACAGGGGCACTCACCAGCCCCAGCATTTT. It yields the protein CASSRDRGTHQPQHF.

DNA of the CDR3: TGTGCCAGCAGCACTTTAGCGGGAATCACAGATACGCAGTATTTT. This translates into CASSTLAGITDTQYF. V usage is TRBV7-9 and J usage is TRBJ2-3; 8 positions match TRBD2. J lost 2 bases, V lost 5 bases, and 6 bases had no gene match. The CDR3 consists of 15 residues. Germline lookup yields CDR1 SEHNR and CDR2 FQNEAQ (reference sequence).

The chain employs TRBV12-3 or TRBV12-4 and TRBJ1-1; D call uncertain. Between the trimmed V and J ends, which lost 5 bases and 5 bases, there was a span of 12 bases. The CDR3 is 13 residues long. CDR3 region: CASSPEGETEAFF. The CDR3 DNA sequence: TGTGCCAGCAGTCCGGAGGGTGAAACTGAAGCTTTCTTT.

The chain employs TRBV9 and TRBJ1-5, with 9 bases lining up with TRBD1. This CDR3 has 14 amino acids. Germline-derived CDR1 and CDR2 are SGDLS and YYNGEE. V lost 2 bases, J lost 6 bases, and 3 bases stayed unmatched. The CDR3 spells CASSVGQGFQPQHF. DNA of the CDR3: TGTGCCAGCAGCGTTGGACAGGGGTTTCAGCCCCAGCATTTT.

This clone was recorded once. The gene calls are TRBV30 and TRBJ1-2; D perhaps matches TRBD1 (6 bases). V shed 7 bases and J shed 5 bases, with 20 bases lying between them. In germline, CDR1 is GTSNPN, CDR2 SVGIG (reference sequence). There are 14 residues in the CDR3. CDR3 nucleotides: TGTGCCTATAACCGGGACACCCCGACTTATGGCTACACCTTC. Translated: CAYNRDTPTYGYTF.

The sample holds many counts of this clone. The chain uses TRBV18 and TRBJ2-1, with D unclear. The CDR3 is 12 amino acids. Trimming took off 5 bases at V and 6 bases at J, with 8 bases between the two ends. Looked up from germline, CDR1 is KGHSH and CDR2 is LQKENI. CDR3 amino acids: CASSWALNEQFF. CDR3 nucleotide sequence: TGTGCCAGCTCATGGGCTCTCAATGAGCAGTTCTTC.

The chain has TRBV2 and TRBJ1-2, with 9 nucleotides matching TRBD1. Germline V gene lookup returns CDR1 SNHLY and CDR2 FYNNEI. Trimming removed 4 bases from V and 7 bases from J; junction bases left unmatched: 10. This CDR3 contains 15 residues. CDR3 nucleotides: TGTGCCAGCAGTGGTTCGGGACAGGGAGTTTCTGGCTACACCTTC. Amino acid sequence: CASSGSGQGVSGYTF.

The chain is built from TRBV13 and TRBJ2-5; possible D gene TRBD1, 6 bases. The CDR3 has 13 residues. Per germline, CDR1 PRHDT and CDR2 FYEKMQ (reference sequence). Trimming shortened V by 5 bases and J by 5 bases, and 12 bases separated the two germline ends. The CDR3 spells CASSLRQEETQYF. CDR3 DNA: TGTGCCAGCAGCCTACGACAGGAGGAGACCCAGTACTTC. The variable domain in full, with the rest retrieved from reference TRBV13 and TRBJ2-5, is AAGVIQSPRHLIKEKRETATLKCYPIPRHDTVYWYQQGPGQDPQFLISFYEKMQSDKGSIPDRFSAQQFSDYHSELNMSSLELGDSALYFCASSLRQEETQYFGPGTRLLVL.

The chain has TRBV19 and TRBJ1-5; the D gene is possibly TRBD1 (5 bases). The CDR3 contains 15 residues. Trimming removed 5 bases from V and 5 bases from J, with 16 bases in between. Germline-derived CDR1 and CDR2 are LNHDA and SQIVND (reference sequence). The chain's CDR3 is CASSFQGGVDQPQHF. The DNA for the CDR3 is TGTGCCAGTAGTTTTCAGGGTGGGGTCGATCAGCCCCAGCATTTT.

This clone was seen more than once but under ten times. The CDR3 coding sequence is TGTGCCAGCAGTTTGGGCAATCCTGGAAACACCATATATTTT. Residues: CASSLGNPGNTIYF. The chain recombines TRBV27 with TRBJ1-3; D ambiguous. The germline V gene has CDR1 MNHEY and CDR2 SMNVEV (reference sequence). The CDR3 covers 14 residues. The V end lost 3 bases, the J end lost 2 bases, and 8 bases lay between the germline ends.

The rearrangement uses TRBV3-1 (or the pseudogene TRBV3-2) and TRBJ1-6, with 11 bases identical to TRBD1. The CDR3 sequence is 16 residues long. With V trimmed by 4 bases and J by 9 bases, 8 bases remained unmatched. Germline V gene lookup returns CDR1 LGHDT and CDR2 YNNKEL (reference sequence). The CDR3 loop is CASSPQDRGPGSPLHF. The CDR3 nucleotides are TGTGCCAGCAGCCCTCAGGACAGGGGGCCGGGTTCACCCCTCCACTTT.

The chain couples TRBV3-1 (or the pseudogene TRBV3-2) to TRBJ2-5, with 10 nucleotides matching TRBD2. This CDR3 has 19 amino acids. V dropped 4 bases and J dropped 4; count of bases not matched to a gene: 18. The V gene's germline CDR1 is LGHDT and CDR2 YNNKEL (reference sequence). CDR3 nucleotides: TGTGCCAGCAGCCCCTTTAAGAGGGTCAGGCTAGCGGGAGCAGAGACCCAGTACTTC. Protein sequence: CASSPFKRVRLAGAETQYF.

This clone was detected once. The rearrangement joins TRBV7-2 to TRBJ1-1, with D uncertain. The CDR3 sequence is 14 residues long. V was cut by 1 base and J by 0 bases, with 6 bases left in between. Looked up from germline, CDR1 is SGHTA and CDR2 is FQGNSA. DNA of the CDR3: TGTGCCAGCAGCTTAGAACTGATGAACACTGAAGCTTTCTTT. Translation: CASSLELMNTEAFF.

The chain recombines TRBV3-1 (or the pseudogene TRBV3-2) with TRBJ1-5; D gene uncertain. Germline V gives CDR1 LGHDT, CDR2 YNNKEL (reference sequence). There are 13 residues in the CDR3. The V gene lost 0 bases and the J gene lost 9 bases, with 9 bases spanning the gap. CDR3 sequence: CASSQDRERPQHF. The CDR3 nucleotides are TGTGCCAGCAGCCAAGATAGGGAGAGGCCCCAGCATTTT.

This sequence joins TRBV6-6 and TRBJ1-2; perhaps TRBD1 as D (6 bases). The V and J ends lost 7 bases and 7 bases respectively, with 13 bases between them. The CDR3 runs 12 residues. Germline V gene data show CDR1 as MNHNY and CDR2 as SVGAGI (reference sequence). The DNA of the CDR3 is TGTGCCAGCACACAAGGGGGGGTTGGCTACACCTTC. It codes for CASTQGGVGYTF.

For the CDR3, the DNA is TGCAGCGTGCGGGGGACTGGGACTGAAGCTTTCTTT. Translation: CSVRGTGTEAFF. This rearrangement joins TRBV29-1 to TRBJ1-1; tentative D call: TRBD1 (5 bases). The germline CDR1 and CDR2 sequences are SQVTM and ANQGSEA. CDR3 length: 12 amino acids. Trimming removed 6 bases at V and 5 bases at J, with 13 bases between. The full variable domain, rest sourced from reference TRBV29-1 and TRBJ1-1, is SAVISQKPSRDICQRGTSLTIQCQVDSQVTMMFWYRQQPGQSLTLIATANQGSEATYESGFVIDKFPISRPNLTFSTLTVSNMSPEDSSIYLCSVRGTGTEAFFGQGTRLTVV.

This chain links TRBV29-1 with TRBJ2-7; 7 bases map to TRBD1. The ends lost 3 bases at V and 2 bases at J; junction bases unmatched: 4. The germline V gene encodes CDR1 SQVTM and CDR2 ANQGSEA. The CDR3 consists of 13 residues. CDR3 sequence reads: CSVDSGTAYEQYF. CDR3 in DNA: TGCAGCGTTGATTCCGGGACAGCCTACGAGCAGTACTTC.

The rearrangement links TRBV6-5 to TRBJ1-2; TRBD1 agrees at 8 bases. The CDR3 is made up of 14 amino acids. V lost 5 bases, J lost 4 bases, and 6 bases stayed unmatched. CDR1 and CDR2 from the germline V gene are MNHEY and SVGAGI. The CDR3 DNA sequence: TGTGCCAGCAGTCGGACAGGGACCCCCTATGGCTACACCTTC. This codes for CASSRTGTPYGYTF.

The chain has TRBV2 and TRBJ1-5; a weak D match, TRBD1 (5 bases). The CDR3 runs to 14 residues. CDR1 and CDR2 (germline): SNHLY, FYNNEI. Deletions cut 7 bases from V and 0 bases from J, with 10 bases between. CDR3: CASNRGNSNQPQHF. CDR3 in DNA: TGTGCCAGCAACCGGGGGAATAGCAATCAGCCCCAGCATTTT.

The rearrangement uses TRBV18 and TRBJ1-1, with TRBD1 matching over 8 bases. The J segment lost 5 bases and the V segment lost 4 bases, leaving 9 bases of the junction unmatched. This CDR3 region has 15 residues. Germline assignment: CDR1 KGHSH and CDR2 LQKENI. CDR3 sequence reads: CASSLTGGGRTEAFF. CDR3 coding DNA: TGTGCCAGCTCACTCACAGGGGGAGGAAGGACTGAAGCTTTCTTT.

Notes on this clone: Additional DNA sequences in this sample encode the identical CDR3. The V and J genes are TRBV28 and TRBJ1-1, with TRBD1 as a possible D gene (5 bases). The CDR3 spans 15 residues. Trimming took off 4 bases at V and 0 bases at J, with 12 bases between the two ends. The germline gives CDR1 MDHEN, CDR2 SYDVKM. The CDR3 loop reads CASSSGGGLNTEAFF. The CDR3 DNA sequence: TGTGCCAGCAGTTCCGGCGGGGGTTTGAACACTGAAGCTTTCTTT.

The genes are TRBV30 and TRBJ1-5; a possible D gene is TRBD1 (5 bases). Germline lookup yields CDR1 GTSNPN and CDR2 SVGIG (reference sequence). The CDR3 loop spans 13 amino acids. V lost 3 bases and J lost 7, with 13 bases in between. CDR3 coding DNA: TGTGCCTGGAGCAGGGTTGTAGGGCAGCCCCAGCATTTT. Amino acids: CAWSRVVGQPQHF.

The chain links TRBV15 to TRBJ1-5; 7 nucleotides agree with TRBD1. This CDR3 spans 15 amino acids. The germline gives CDR1 LNHNV, CDR2 YYDKDF (reference sequence). V lost 2 bases and J lost 4; bases outside the gene matches: 5. The CDR3 region is CATSRRGQLNQPQHF. In DNA, the CDR3 is TGTGCCACCAGCAGACGGGGACAGCTTAATCAGCCCCAGCATTTT.

The chain couples TRBV19 to TRBJ2-5; 8 bases map to TRBD2. The V segment lost 5 bases and the J segment 5 bases; nucleotides outside the gene matches: 7. Per the germline V gene, CDR1 is LNHDA and CDR2 is SQIVND (reference sequence). This CDR3 spans 14 amino acids. The CDR3 DNA follows: TGTGCCAGTAGTCCCGGGGGGGCAGCGGAGACCCAGTACTTC. This gives the protein CASSPGGAAETQYF.

The chain combines TRBV15 with TRBJ1-2; the match to TRBD1 covers 7 bases. Germline V gene lookup returns CDR1 LNHNV and CDR2 YYDKDF (reference sequence). The CDR3 is 14 amino acids. The junction had 6 bases not matched to a gene; V was cut back by 0 bases and J by 8 bases. The chain's CDR3 is CATSREVRGNGYTF. The CDR3 DNA follows: TGTGCCACCAGCAGAGAAGTCAGGGGGAACGGCTACACCTTC.